The 22 T cell receptor beta chains presented below share a single source sample, sequenced in a study of blood T cell repertoires in COVID-19. Sequencing was performed with immunoSEQ multiplex PCR; in TCRdb, only in-frame clones are kept and a portion is missing. The sample comprises approximately 240,000 clones, approximately 90% of which are singletons, and around 6% rests with the top ten. The sequencing sample was made of PBMCs or T cells enriched from blood (not recorded which). The source is a woman under 40 with acute COVID-19.

The genes are TRBV5-1 and TRBJ2-5; perhaps TRBD1 as D (5 bases). V shed 2 bases and J shed 3 bases, with 14 bases lying between them. From germline, CDR1 is SGHRS and CDR2 YFSETQ. The CDR3 is made up of 15 amino acids. CDR3 in DNA: TGCGCCAGCAGCTTTAGGACAACTAAAAAAGAGACCCAGTACTTC. It yields the protein CASSFRTTKKETQYF. Using reference TRBV5-1 and TRBJ2-5 for the parts outside the CDR3, the full variable domain is KAGVTQTPRYLIKTRGQQVTLSCSPISGHRSVSWYQQTPGQGLQFLFEYFSETQRNKGNFPGRFSGRQFSNSRSEMNVSTLELGDSALYLCASSFRTTKKETQYFGPGTRLLVL.

The sample holds a few counts of this clone. This sequence joins TRBV12-5 and TRBJ2-7; D remains ambiguous. In germline, CDR1 is LGHNT, CDR2 FRNRAP. This CDR3 is built from 13 residues. Deletions cut 3 bases from V and 6 bases from J, with 12 bases between. As DNA, the CDR3 is TGTGCTAGTGGTTTCGGGTTTGTCGGCGAGCAGTACTTC. Encoded protein: CASGFGFVGEQYF. The full variable domain, with the rest looked up from reference TRBV12-5 and TRBJ2-7, is DARVTQTPRHKVTEMGQEVTMRCQPILGHNTVFWYRQTMMQGLELLAYFRNRAPLDDSGMPKDRFSAEMPDATLATLKIQPSEPRDSAVYFCASGFGFVGEQYFGPGTRLTVT.

V usage is TRBV25-1 and J usage is TRBJ2-7; unclear D gene. Between the trimmed V and J ends, which lost 4 bases and 4 bases, there was a span of 8 bases. In germline, CDR1 is MGHDK, CDR2 SYGVNS. The length of the CDR3 is 12 residues. Here the CDR3 reads CASSVGYYEQYF. The CDR3 DNA follows: TGTGCCAGCAGTGTCGGGTATTACGAGCAGTACTTC.

The chain joins TRBV19 to TRBJ2-5, with 11 bases that match TRBD2. V dropped 1 base and J dropped 2; count of bases not matched to a gene: 3. CDR1 and CDR2 (germline): LNHDA, SQIVND (reference sequence). The CDR3 covers 16 residues. The CDR3, as DNA: TGTGCCAGTAGTATAGCCCTAGCGGGGGGTCAAGAGACCCAGTACTTC. Its protein is CASSIALAGGQETQYF. The complete variable domain, with remaining parts taken from reference TRBV19 and TRBJ2-5, reads DGGITQSPKYLFRKEGQNVTLSCEQNLNHDAMYWYRQDPGQGLRLIYYSQIVNDFQKGDIAEGYSVSREKKESFPLTVTSAQKNPTAFYLCASSIALAGGQETQYFGPGTRLLVL.

The rearrangement links TRBV13 to TRBJ2-7, with a tentative D call TRBD1 (6 bases). The V gene lost 5 bases and the J gene lost 3 bases, with 20 bases spanning the gap. The CDR3 runs 16 residues. Germline CDR1 reads PRHDT; CDR2 reads FYEKMQ (reference sequence). Here the CDR3 reads CASSLGTTNLIYEQYF. The CDR3 region has the DNA TGTGCCAGCAGCCTCGGGACAACTAACTTAATCTACGAGCAGTACTTC.

The chain has TRBV5-1 and TRBJ2-5, with TRBD2 matching over 11 bases. CDR1 and CDR2 from the germline V gene are SGHRS and YFSETQ. V dropped 4 bases and J dropped 5; count of bases not matched to a gene: 10. The CDR3 has 16 amino acids. The CDR3 loop is CASSAYSGRAGETQYF. The CDR3 DNA reads TGCGCCAGCAGCGCTTATAGCGGGAGGGCCGGGGAGACCCAGTACTTC.

This clone was recorded only once. This chain links TRBV5-4 with TRBJ2-1; 14 bases are shared with TRBD2. The V gene's germline CDR1 is SGHNT and CDR2 YYREEE (reference sequence). The V and J ends lost 4 bases and 8 bases, in that order; junction bases with no gene match: 5. The CDR3 is 15 residues long. The DNA of the CDR3 is TGTGCCAGCAGCCAGACTAGCGGGGGGGCCGATGAGCAGTTCTTC. This encodes CASSQTSGGADEQFF.

The chain is built from TRBV4-2 and TRBJ2-5; 8 bases agree with TRBD2. Germline assignment: CDR1 LGHNA and CDR2 YNFKEQ. CDR3 size: 16 residues. The V gene end was trimmed by 0 bases and the J gene end by 4 bases; junction bases not matched to a gene: 7. CDR3 nucleotide sequence: TGTGCCAGCAGCCAAGATTGGGCGGGGGGCTCAGAGACCCAGTACTTC. This codes for CASSQDWAGGSETQYF.

This rearrangement joins TRBV7-6 to TRBJ2-3; TRBD1 might be the D (6 bases). Germline loops: CDR1 SGHVS, CDR2 FNYEAQ. This CDR3 has 12 amino acids. V was cut by 4 bases and J by 13 bases, with 15 bases left in between. The CDR3 DNA reads as TGTGCCAGCAGCTCGTCTAAGGGACATAAGTATTTT. It encodes CASSSSKGHKYF. Full variable domain (rest looked up from reference TRBV7-6 and TRBJ2-3): GAGVSQSPRYKVTKRGQDVALRCDPISGHVSLYWYRQALGQGPEFLTYFNYEAQQDKSGLPNDRFSAERPEGSISTLTIQRTEQRDSAMYRCASSSSKGHKYFGPGTRLTVL.

The chain couples TRBV19 to TRBJ2-3; 11 nucleotides line up with TRBD2. The CDR3 is 15 amino acids. The V and J ends lost 5 bases and 2 bases, in that order; junction bases with no gene match: 3. Germline V gives CDR1 LNHDA, CDR2 SQIVND (reference sequence). The CDR3 DNA follows: TGTGCCAGTAGTCGGACTAGCGGGTCCACAGATACGCAGTATTTT. This sequence encodes CASSRTSGSTDTQYF. The whole variable domain, filled in from reference TRBV19 and TRBJ2-3, reads DGGITQSPKYLFRKEGQNVTLSCEQNLNHDAMYWYRQDPGQGLRLIYYSQIVNDFQKGDIAEGYSVSREKKESFPLTVTSAQKNPTAFYLCASSRTSGSTDTQYFGPGTRLTVL.

V usage is TRBV7-9 and J usage is TRBJ1-4; 8 bases are shared with TRBD1. Germline loops: CDR1 SEHNR, CDR2 FQNEAQ (reference sequence). The trim removed 5 bases at V and 10 bases at J, leaving 6 bases unmatched. CDR3 length: 13 amino acids. Here the CDR3 reads CASSLGTGGKLFF. CDR3 bases: TGTGCCAGCAGCCTCGGGACAGGTGGAAAACTGTTTTTT. Full variable domain (rest looked up from reference TRBV7-9 and TRBJ1-4): DTGVSQNPRHKITKRGQNVTFRCDPISEHNRLYWYRQTLGQGPEFLTYFQNEAQLEKSRLLSDRFSAERPKGSFSTLEIQRTEQGDSAMYLCASSLGTGGKLFFGSGTQLSVL.

The chain employs TRBV5-1 and TRBJ2-2; 9 bases are shared with TRBD1. This CDR3 is 16 amino acids long. Unmatched junction bases numbered 3, after V lost 3 bases and J lost 0 bases. CDR1 and CDR2 from the germline V gene are SGHRS and YFSETQ. The CDR3 loop reads CASSYRGQANTGELFF. DNA of the CDR3: TGCGCCAGCAGCTACAGGGGGCAAGCGAACACCGGGGAGCTGTTTTTT. The complete variable domain, with remaining parts taken from reference TRBV5-1 and TRBJ2-2, reads KAGVTQTPRYLIKTRGQQVTLSCSPISGHRSVSWYQQTPGQGLQFLFEYFSETQRNKGNFPGRFSGRQFSNSRSEMNVSTLELGDSALYLCASSYRGQANTGELFFGEGSRLTVL.

V is TRBV18 and J is TRBJ2-3, with 10 bases lining up with TRBD2. Germline CDR1 is KGHSH and CDR2 is LQKENI. The CDR3 has 16 residues. J lost 0 bases, V lost 4 bases, and 4 bases had no gene match. The CDR3 loop is CASSHTSGTSTDTQYF. CDR3 coding DNA: TGTGCCAGCTCACACACTAGCGGGACTAGCACAGATACGCAGTATTTT.

The chain recombines TRBV3-1 (or the pseudogene TRBV3-2) with TRBJ2-2; TRBD2 is a possible D gene (7 bases). The CDR3 length is 18 residues. The germline V gene has CDR1 LGHDT and CDR2 YNNKEL (reference sequence). V lost 0 bases and J lost 2, with 16 bases in between. The CDR3 DNA reads as TGTGCCAGCAGCCAAGAGGGGGGGCTAGCGGACAACACCGGGGAGCTGTTTTTT. Residues: CASSQEGGLADNTGELFF.

V and J are TRBV19 and TRBJ2-3; 9 nucleotides agree with TRBD1. This CDR3 comprises 16 residues. J gave up 4 bases and V 3 bases, and 8 bases lay outside the gene matches. The V gene's germline CDR1 is LNHDA and CDR2 SQIVND (reference sequence). The CDR3 sequence: CASSISGTGPPDTQYF. The CDR3 DNA sequence: TGTGCCAGTAGTATTTCCGGGACAGGGCCCCCAGATACGCAGTATTTT.

The CDR3 bases are TGTGCCAGCAGCCGGACAGTTTATAGCAATCAGCCCCAGCATTTT. It translates to CASSRTVYSNQPQHF. The J gene is TRBJ1-5, the V gene TRBV2, with a tentative D call TRBD1 (6 bases). In germline, CDR1 is SNHLY, CDR2 FYNNEI. The CDR3 has 15 amino acids. Deletions cut 6 bases from V and 0 bases from J, with 12 bases between.

The chain has TRBV19 and TRBJ2-1; D perhaps matches TRBD2 (5 bases). V lost 7 bases and J 2 bases, leaving 12 bases between the germline ends. Germline V lookup: CDR1 LNHDA, CDR2 SQIVND (reference sequence). The CDR3 loop spans 14 amino acids. The CDR3 nucleotides are TGTGCCAGTAAGGAGGATCCCGCCTACAATGAGCAGTTCTTC. This translates into CASKEDPAYNEQFF.

V is TRBV10-3 and J is TRBJ2-7, with 7 nucleotides matching TRBD1. The CDR3 extends over 14 amino acids. Germline loops: CDR1 ENHRY, CDR2 SYGVKD. Trimming at V came to 2 bases and at J to 4 bases, leaving 5 bases not matched to a gene. The CDR3 sequence is CAISETTRGYEQYF. CDR3 DNA sequence: TGTGCCATCAGTGAGACCACCAGGGGGTACGAGCAGTACTTC.

The V gene is TRBV9, the J gene TRBJ1-2; TRBD1 matches at 7 bases. J gave up 6 bases and V 4 bases, and 15 bases lay outside the gene matches. This CDR3 has 16 residues. Germline-derived CDR1 and CDR2 are SGDLS and YYNGEE. The CDR3 region is CASSPGRAGGKDGYTF. DNA for the CDR3: TGTGCCAGCAGCCCCGGCAGGGCAGGGGGTAAGGATGGCTACACCTTC.

The chain is built from TRBV7-9 and TRBJ2-1, with 9 bases fitting TRBD2. In germline, CDR1 is SEHNR, CDR2 FQNEAQ (reference sequence). Germline trimming cut 2 bases from V and 8 bases from J; bases unmatched to any gene: 7. The CDR3 has 15 amino acids. The CDR3 bases are TGTGCCAGCAGCTTAACTAGCGGGCTAGTCTATGAGCAGTTCTTC. The encoded protein is CASSLTSGLVYEQFF.

The CDR3 sequence: CASSQEGLAGGLEQYF. CDR3 coding DNA: TGCGCCAGCAGCCAAGAGGGACTAGCGGGGGGGCTCGAGCAGTACTTC. V is TRBV4-1 and J is TRBJ2-7; 16 positions agree with TRBD2. The CDR3 totals 16 residues. Losses at the gene ends were 0 bases for V and 6 bases for J; bases not matched to a gene: 2. Germline loops: CDR1 MGHRA, CDR2 YSYEKL.

The chain links TRBV11-2 to TRBJ2-1, with D possibly TRBD2 on 6 matching bases. This CDR3 region has 14 residues. Germline V gene sequence: CDR1 SGHAT, CDR2 FQNNGV. V was cut by 6 bases and J by 4 bases, with 13 bases left in between. The CDR3: CASRGPGGYNEQFF. The CDR3 DNA is TGTGCCAGCAGGGGGCCAGGAGGGTACAATGAGCAGTTCTTC.